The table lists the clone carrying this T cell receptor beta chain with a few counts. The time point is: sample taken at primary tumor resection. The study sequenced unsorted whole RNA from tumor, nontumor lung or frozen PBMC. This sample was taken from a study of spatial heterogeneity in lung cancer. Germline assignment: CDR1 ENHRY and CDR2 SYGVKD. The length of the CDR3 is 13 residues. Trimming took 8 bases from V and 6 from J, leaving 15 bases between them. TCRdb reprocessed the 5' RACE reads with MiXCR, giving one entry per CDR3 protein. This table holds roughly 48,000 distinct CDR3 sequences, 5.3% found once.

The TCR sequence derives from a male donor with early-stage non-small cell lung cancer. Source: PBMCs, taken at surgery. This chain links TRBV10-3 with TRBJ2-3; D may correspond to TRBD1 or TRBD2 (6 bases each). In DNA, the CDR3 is TGTGCCATCCGGCCGGGGGCGGCGGATACGCAGTATTTT. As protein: CAIRPGAADTQYF.